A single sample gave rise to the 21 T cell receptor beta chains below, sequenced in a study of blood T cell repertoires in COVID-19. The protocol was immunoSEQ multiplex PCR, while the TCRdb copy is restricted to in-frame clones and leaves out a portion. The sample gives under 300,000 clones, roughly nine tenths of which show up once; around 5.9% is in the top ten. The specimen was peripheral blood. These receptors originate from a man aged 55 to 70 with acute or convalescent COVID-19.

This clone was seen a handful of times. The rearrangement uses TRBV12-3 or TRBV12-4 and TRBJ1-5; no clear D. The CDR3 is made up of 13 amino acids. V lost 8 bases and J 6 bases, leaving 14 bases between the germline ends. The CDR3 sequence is CASGEALGQPQHF. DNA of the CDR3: TGTGCCAGCGGGGAGGCTCTGGGTCAGCCCCAGCATTTT.

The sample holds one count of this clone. The CDR3 DNA sequence: TGTGCCAGCAGTTTATGGGGGGGTGAGCAGTTCTTC. This encodes CASSLWGGEQFF. The chain uses TRBV12-3 or TRBV12-4 and TRBJ2-1; 7 nucleotides match TRBD2. J lost 9 bases, V lost 2 bases, and 1 base had no gene match. This CDR3 spans 12 amino acids.

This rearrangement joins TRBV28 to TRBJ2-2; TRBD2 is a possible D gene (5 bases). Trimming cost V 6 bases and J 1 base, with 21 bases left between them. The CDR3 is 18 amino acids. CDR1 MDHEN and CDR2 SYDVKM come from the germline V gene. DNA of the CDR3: TGTGCCAGCAGCCTCCTTAGCAAGGGAGCGAGGAACACCGGGGAGCTGTTTTTT. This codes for CASSLLSKGARNTGELFF.

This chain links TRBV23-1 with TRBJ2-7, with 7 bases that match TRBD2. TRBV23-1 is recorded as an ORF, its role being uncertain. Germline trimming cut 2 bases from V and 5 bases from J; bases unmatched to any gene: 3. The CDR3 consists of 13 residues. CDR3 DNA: TGCGCCAGCAGTCAAGGGGAGGGTCACGAGCAGTACTTC. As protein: CASSQGEGHEQYF.

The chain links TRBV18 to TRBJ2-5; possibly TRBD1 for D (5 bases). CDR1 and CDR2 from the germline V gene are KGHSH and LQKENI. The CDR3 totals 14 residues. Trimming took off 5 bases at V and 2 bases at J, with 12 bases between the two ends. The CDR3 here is CASSVGNRQETQYF. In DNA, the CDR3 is TGTGCCAGCTCAGTTGGGAACAGGCAAGAGACCCAGTACTTC.

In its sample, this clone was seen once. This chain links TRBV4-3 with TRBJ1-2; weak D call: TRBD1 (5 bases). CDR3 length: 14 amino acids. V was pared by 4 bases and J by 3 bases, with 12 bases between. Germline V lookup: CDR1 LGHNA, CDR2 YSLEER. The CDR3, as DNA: TGCGCCAGCAGCCCCCGAGTAGGGGACTATGGCTACACCTTC. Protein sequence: CASSPRVGDYGYTF.

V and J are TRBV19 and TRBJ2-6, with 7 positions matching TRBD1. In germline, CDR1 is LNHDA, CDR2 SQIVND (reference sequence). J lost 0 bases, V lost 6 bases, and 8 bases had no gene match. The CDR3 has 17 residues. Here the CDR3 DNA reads TGTGCCAGTAGGAAAACAGGGGCCGTCTCTGGGGCCAACGTCCTGACTTTC. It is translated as CASRKTGAVSGANVLTF.

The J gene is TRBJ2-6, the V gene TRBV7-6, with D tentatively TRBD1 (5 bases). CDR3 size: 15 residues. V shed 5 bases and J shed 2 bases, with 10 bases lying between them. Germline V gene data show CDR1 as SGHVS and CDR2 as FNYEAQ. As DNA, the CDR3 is TGTGCCAGCAGCAATCAAGGGGCTGGGGCCAACGTCCTGACTTTC. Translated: CASSNQGAGANVLTF.

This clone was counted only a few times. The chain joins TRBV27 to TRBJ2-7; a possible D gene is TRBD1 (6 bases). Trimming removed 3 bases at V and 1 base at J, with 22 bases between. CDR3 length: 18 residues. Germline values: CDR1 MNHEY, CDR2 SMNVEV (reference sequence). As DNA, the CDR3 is TGTGCCAGCAGTTTTGGATGGAATGTGGGGCAGGGGTCCTACGAGCAGTACTTC. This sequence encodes CASSFGWNVGQGSYEQYF.

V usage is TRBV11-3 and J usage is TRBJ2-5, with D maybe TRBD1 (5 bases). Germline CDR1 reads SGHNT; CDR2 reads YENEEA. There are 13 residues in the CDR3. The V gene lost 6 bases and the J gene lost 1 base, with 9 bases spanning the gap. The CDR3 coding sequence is TGTGCCAGCAGGCTAGACAGCCAAGAGACCCAGTACTTC. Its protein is CASRLDSQETQYF.

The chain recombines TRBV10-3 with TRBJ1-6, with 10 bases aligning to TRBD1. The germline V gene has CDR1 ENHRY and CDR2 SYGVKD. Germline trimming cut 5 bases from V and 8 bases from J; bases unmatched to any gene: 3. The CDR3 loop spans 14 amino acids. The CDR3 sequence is CAISNGQGDSPLHF. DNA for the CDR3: TGTGCCATCAGTAACGGACAGGGGGATTCACCCCTCCACTTT.

The CDR3 loop reads CASSPWTANTEAFF. CDR3 in DNA: TGTGCCAGCAGTCCATGGACAGCGAACACTGAAGCTTTCTTT. V usage is TRBV6-5 and J usage is TRBJ1-1; TRBD1 is a possible D gene (6 bases). V dropped 5 bases and J dropped 1 base, with 11 bases sitting between them. In germline, CDR1 is MNHEY, CDR2 SVGAGI. This CDR3 comprises 14 residues.

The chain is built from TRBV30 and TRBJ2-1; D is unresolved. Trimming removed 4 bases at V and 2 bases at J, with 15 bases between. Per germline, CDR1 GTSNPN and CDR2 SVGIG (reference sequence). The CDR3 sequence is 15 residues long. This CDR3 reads CAWIPRDTPYNEQFF. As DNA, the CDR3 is TGTGCCTGGATTCCCCGCGACACCCCCTACAATGAGCAGTTCTTC.

CDR3 DNA: TGTGCCAGTAGTATAGGTCAGATGAACACTGAAGCTTTCTTT. Residues: CASSIGQMNTEAFF. This chain joins TRBV19 and TRBJ1-1; no firm D call. V lost 1 base and J 0 bases, leaving 6 bases between the germline ends. Per the germline V gene, CDR1 is LNHDA and CDR2 is SQIVND (reference sequence). The CDR3 is 14 residues long.

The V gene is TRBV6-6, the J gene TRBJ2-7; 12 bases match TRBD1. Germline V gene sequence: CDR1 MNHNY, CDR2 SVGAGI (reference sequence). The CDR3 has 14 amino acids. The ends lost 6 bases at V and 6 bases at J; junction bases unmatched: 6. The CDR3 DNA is TGTGCCAGCAGGGCCGGGACAGGGGGCCTCGAGCAGTACTTC. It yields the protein CASRAGTGGLEQYF.

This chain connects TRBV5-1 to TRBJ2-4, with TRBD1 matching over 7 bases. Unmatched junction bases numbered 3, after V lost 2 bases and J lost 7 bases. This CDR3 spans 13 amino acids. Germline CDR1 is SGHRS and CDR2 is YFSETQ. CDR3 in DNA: TGCGCCAGCAGCTTAGACAGGGAGAACATTCAGTACTTC. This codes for CASSLDRENIQYF.

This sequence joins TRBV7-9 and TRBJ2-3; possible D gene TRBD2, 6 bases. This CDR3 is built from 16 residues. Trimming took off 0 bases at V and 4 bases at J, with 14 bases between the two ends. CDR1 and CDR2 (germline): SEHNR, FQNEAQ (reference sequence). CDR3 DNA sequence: TGTGCCAGCAGCTTAGCGGGATCGGGACTTCCAGATACGCAGTATTTT. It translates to CASSLAGSGLPDTQYF.

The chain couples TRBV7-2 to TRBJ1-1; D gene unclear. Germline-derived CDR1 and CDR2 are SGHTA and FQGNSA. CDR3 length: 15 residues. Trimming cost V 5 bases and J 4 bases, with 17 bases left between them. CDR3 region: CASSLRLGEGTEAFF. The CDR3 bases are TGTGCCAGCAGCCTCCGACTTGGAGAGGGCACTGAAGCTTTCTTT.

The CDR3 reads CASSFGSGEQYF. DNA for the CDR3: TGTGCCAGCAGCTTCGGGTCGGGCGAGCAGTACTTC. V gene TRBV27 combines with J gene TRBJ2-7, with unresolved D. Germline V gene sequence: CDR1 MNHEY, CDR2 SMNVEV (reference sequence). The CDR3 runs to 12 residues. V was clipped by 6 bases and J by 6 bases, with 12 bases between them.

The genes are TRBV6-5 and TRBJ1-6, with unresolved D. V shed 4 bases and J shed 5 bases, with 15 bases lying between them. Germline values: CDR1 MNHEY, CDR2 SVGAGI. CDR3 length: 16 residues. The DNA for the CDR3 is TGTGCCAGCAGTTTTTATCCGGGTCATAATAATTCACCCCTCCACTTT. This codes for CASSFYPGHNNSPLHF.

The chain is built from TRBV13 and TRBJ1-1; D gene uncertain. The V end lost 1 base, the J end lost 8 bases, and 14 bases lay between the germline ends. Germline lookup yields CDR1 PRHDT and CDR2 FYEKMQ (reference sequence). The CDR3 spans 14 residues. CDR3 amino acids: CASSLDPVRWEAFF. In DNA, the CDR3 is TGTGCCAGCAGCTTAGACCCGGTGAGGTGGGAAGCTTTCTTT.